The clone carrying this T cell receptor (beta chain) has just a few counts. Its antigen is currently unknown. After template switching added a universal primer site, the resulting cDNA carried unique molecular identifiers. One entry per CDR3 protein, called by TCRdb with MiXCR from the 5' RACE reads. The sample consists of some 560,000 distinct CDR3 sequences, over 8.5% of them appearing once. The sample belongs to a study of identical twins. The CDR3 contains 15 residues. CDR1 and CDR2 (germline): MDHEN, SYDVKM. V trimming: 6 bases; J trimming: 2 bases; junction bases outside the gene matches: 10. Study-wide results and limits: Out-of-frame alpha sequences common to twins exhibited a surplus of low generation probability.

These sequences were also reported in another study, on yellow fever vaccine responses in identical twins.

The genes are TRBV28 and TRBJ2-7; 7 bases map to TRBD1. This TCR was recovered from a woman aged 18 to 35 in good health. The specimen was PBMCs. The DNA of the CDR3 is TGTGCCAGCAGGACCCTTACAGGGGTCCCCTACGAGCAGTACTTC. Encoded protein: CASRTLTGVPYEQYF.